What follows are 26 T cell receptor beta chains derived from one specimen sequenced in a study of beta chain features in type 1 diabetes (dated by TCRdb to the late 2010s). Library prep was done by the immunoSEQ multiplex PCR assay. All of the isolated RNA was reverse transcribed with the High Capacity cDNA Reverse Transcription Kit, so expressed TCRB transcripts were sequenced. TCRdb obtained this table from immuneACCESS and retained in-frame rearrangements with V and J assigned. These tables miss some clones; where compared with another copy, unresolved V genes account for less than half of the shortfall, and the remainder is unexplained. The sample table shows about 660,000 clones, and over 13% are seen once. Roughly 0.04% of the sample belongs to the ten largest clones. Broad study findings and their caveats: Type 1 diabetes patients showed a moderate but significant shortening of TCRB CDR3 length in all four CD4+ subsets.

These TCRs are of unknown antigen specificity. The material sequenced was naive CD4+ T cells from blood. Read against the paper, the sample's cell subset or site label means: true naive CD4+ T cells. The receptors come from a man aged 18 to 30 with type 1 diabetes.

The gene calls are TRBV25-1 and TRBJ2-1; D is unresolved. This CDR3 spans 12 amino acids. Trimming cost V 1 base and J 9 bases, with 7 bases left between them. Germline loops: CDR1 MGHDK, CDR2 SYGVNS. The CDR3 nucleotides are TGTGCCAGCAGTGAATCTGGGCGTGAGCAGTTCTTC. The encoded protein is CASSESGREQFF.

Only a few counts were recorded for this clone. The rearrangement joins TRBV5-1 to TRBJ2-2, with D unclear. Trimming took 4 bases from V and 4 from J, leaving 11 bases between them. There are 14 residues in the CDR3. Germline V gives CDR1 SGHRS, CDR2 YFSETQ. CDR3 in amino acids: CASSPPRGTGELFF. In DNA form, the CDR3 reads TGCGCCAGCAGCCCACCGAGAGGCACCGGGGAGCTGTTTTTT.

This clone was counted a few times. The rearrangement links TRBV7-9 to TRBJ1-1; D remains unclear. Germline CDR1 and CDR2: SEHNR and FQNEAQ (reference sequence). This CDR3 is built from 14 residues. The V end lost 0 bases, the J end lost 9 bases, and 14 bases lay between the germline ends. The CDR3 DNA is TGTGCCAGCAGCTTAGCGGCAGGAGGTCCGAAAGCTTTCTTT. This encodes CASSLAAGGPKAFF. Full variable domain (missing parts from reference TRBV7-9 and TRBJ1-1): DTGVSQNPRHKITKRGQNVTFRCDPISEHNRLYWYRQTLGQGPEFLTYFQNEAQLEKSRLLSDRFSAERPKGSFSTLEIQRTEQGDSAMYLCASSLAAGGPKAFFGQGTRLTVV.

This chain uses TRBV19 with TRBJ2-3, with 9 bases that match TRBD1. This CDR3 region has 13 residues. Germline V gives CDR1 LNHDA, CDR2 SQIVND (reference sequence). V was pared by 9 bases and J by 1 base, with 2 bases of the junction left unmatched. In DNA form, the CDR3 reads TGTGCCAGCAGGACAGGGGGCACAGATACGCAGTATTTT. It translates to CASRTGGTDTQYF.

V and J are TRBV29-1 and TRBJ2-3; D remains ambiguous. Per germline, CDR1 SQVTM and CDR2 ANQGSEA. The CDR3 runs 14 residues. V gave up 2 bases and J gave up 2 bases, with 11 bases separating them. In nucleotides, the CDR3 is TGCAGCGTTGAACGGCAGGCGAACACAGATACGCAGTATTTT. Translation gives CSVERQANTDTQYF.

Turning to this clone: The same CDR3 also results from other DNA sequences found in this sample. The V gene is TRBV9, the J gene TRBJ2-7, with D possibly being TRBD1 (6 bases). The CDR3 has 15 residues. The V end was cut by 0 bases, the J end by 1 base, with 11 bases between. Per germline, CDR1 SGDLS and CDR2 YYNGEE. CDR3 bases: TGTGCCAGCAGCGTAGAACTGGGGGCATCCTACGAGCAGTACTTC. Translation: CASSVELGASYEQYF.

The chain carries TRBV4-3 and TRBJ2-2, with TRBD2 as a possible D gene (5 bases). The CDR3 is 17 residues long. Trimming shortened V by 0 bases and J by 1 base, and 12 bases separated the two germline ends. Germline CDR1 is LGHNA and CDR2 is YSLEER. This CDR3 is CASSQDGLAGNTGELFF. The DNA of the CDR3 is TGCGCCAGCAGCCAAGATGGTCTTGCGGGGAACACCGGGGAGCTGTTTTTT.

CDR3 nucleotide sequence: TGTGCCAGCAGCTTAAGCGCCGGTAGCTCCTACAATGAGCAGTTCTTC. This translates into CASSLSAGSSYNEQFF. This sequence joins TRBV7-9 and TRBJ2-1, with unresolved D. The germline CDR1 and CDR2 sequences are SEHNR and FQNEAQ (reference sequence). The CDR3 is 16 amino acids. V lost 2 bases and J 0 bases, leaving 11 bases between the germline ends.

Only a few counts were recorded for this clone. This chain's CDR3 is CASSSRTQSEQFF. CDR3 nucleotide sequence: TGTGCCAGTAGTTCCCGGACTCAGAGTGAGCAGTTCTTC. The chain joins TRBV19 to TRBJ2-1, with D possibly being TRBD2 (5 bases). V gave up 5 bases and J gave up 9 bases, with 14 bases separating them. The length of the CDR3 is 13 residues. Germline V gene data show CDR1 as LNHDA and CDR2 as SQIVND (reference sequence).

This clone was found a few times. CDR3 bases: TGTGCCAGCAGTTTCACCGGAAAAATACCCTACGAGCAGTACTTC. This encodes CASSFTGKIPYEQYF. The genes are TRBV28 and TRBJ2-7, with D unresolved. This CDR3 has 15 amino acids. The V and J ends lost 3 bases and 2 bases respectively, with 14 bases between them. Germline V gene lookup returns CDR1 MDHEN and CDR2 SYDVKM.

DNA of the CDR3: TGTGCCAGCAGCCCCCTGTTGAATACGCAGTATTTT. The encoded protein is CASSPLLNTQYF. V and J are TRBV7-9 and TRBJ2-3; D unresolved. CDR1 SEHNR and CDR2 FQNEAQ come from the germline V gene (reference sequence). This CDR3 region has 12 residues. V gave up 5 bases and J gave up 7 bases, with 10 bases separating them. The full variable domain, rest sourced from reference TRBV7-9 and TRBJ2-3, is DTGVSQNPRHKITKRGQNVTFRCDPISEHNRLYWYRQTLGQGPEFLTYFQNEAQLEKSRLLSDRFSAERPKGSFSTLEIQRTEQGDSAMYLCASSPLLNTQYFGPGTRLTVL.

This clone came up a few times. The chain joins TRBV10-3 to TRBJ2-1, with D possibly matching TRBD2 (5 bases). The germline V and J ends were trimmed by 0 bases and 5 bases, with 8 bases remaining between them. The CDR3 consists of 14 residues. CDR1 and CDR2 (germline): ENHRY, SYGVKD. Written as DNA, the CDR3 is TGTGCCATCAGTGAGTCGCGGGTGAACAATGAGCAGTTCTTC. This codes for CAISESRVNNEQFF.

The rearrangement joins TRBV7-2 to TRBJ1-5, with D unresolved. The CDR3 covers 13 residues. Germline V lookup: CDR1 SGHTA, CDR2 FQGNSA. With 5 bases removed from V and 3 bases from J, the gap between germline ends came to 8 bases. The CDR3 DNA reads TGTGCCAGCAGCCCCTTCCTCAATCAGCCCCAGCATTTT. Translating gives CASSPFLNQPQHF.

This clone was picked up a small number of times. The V call is TRBV10-3, the J call TRBJ1-2, with no clear D. V dropped 0 bases and J dropped 4 bases, with 12 bases sitting between them. The CDR3 covers 15 residues. The germline gives CDR1 ENHRY, CDR2 SYGVKD. The chain's CDR3 is CAISESLDVAYGYTF. The CDR3 DNA is TGTGCCATCAGTGAGTCGCTGGACGTCGCCTATGGCTACACCTTC.

Only a few counts were recorded for this clone. The chain recombines TRBV29-1 with TRBJ2-3; possibly TRBD1 for D (6 bases). Trimming removed 4 bases at V and 2 bases at J, with 10 bases between. CDR3 length: 13 amino acids. CDR1 and CDR2 (germline): SQVTM, ANQGSEA. CDR3 DNA sequence: TGCAGCGTTGCAAGGGGGATCACAGATACGCAGTATTTT. This encodes CSVARGITDTQYF.

This clone appeared a few times. The chain couples TRBV18 to TRBJ1-5; 11 bases are a match to TRBD1. Germline CDR1 is KGHSH and CDR2 is LQKENI. Trimming at V came to 5 bases and at J to 6 bases, leaving 6 bases not matched to a gene. The CDR3 consists of 15 residues. The CDR3 DNA is TGTGCCAGCTCATTGGACAGGGGGCTTGGTCAGCCCCAGCATTTT. It yields the protein CASSLDRGLGQPQHF.

The gene calls are TRBV4-2 and TRBJ2-3; maybe TRBD2 (5 bases). The CDR3 spans 16 residues. V gave up 5 bases and J gave up 2 bases, with 17 bases separating them. The germline V gene has CDR1 LGHNA and CDR2 YNFKEQ. CDR3 DNA: TGTGCCAGCAGCTCCACCCGCGGGTCCCTCACAGATACGCAGTATTTT. This codes for CASSSTRGSLTDTQYF.

This clone was detected a few times. The chain uses TRBV5-1 and TRBJ2-6; D is uncertain. The V and J ends lost 1 base and 0 bases respectively, with 8 bases between them. The V gene's germline CDR1 is SGHRS and CDR2 YFSETQ. This CDR3 contains 16 residues. The CDR3 DNA reads as TGCGCCAGCAGCTTGTCTAAGAGCTCTGGGGCCAACGTCCTGACTTTC. This translates into CASSLSKSSGANVLTF. The variable domain in full, with the rest retrieved from reference TRBV5-1 and TRBJ2-6, is KAGVTQTPRYLIKTRGQQVTLSCSPISGHRSVSWYQQTPGQGLQFLFEYFSETQRNKGNFPGRFSGRQFSNSRSEMNVSTLELGDSALYLCASSLSKSSGANVLTFGAGSRLTVL.

The chain combines TRBV6-5 with TRBJ2-7; D call uncertain. In germline, CDR1 is MNHEY, CDR2 SVGAGI. CDR3 length: 11 amino acids. V lost 4 bases and J 12 bases, leaving 13 bases between the germline ends. The CDR3 loop reads CASSLGPARYF. CDR3 nucleotide sequence: TGTGCCAGCAGTTTAGGGCCGGCGAGGTACTTC.

This clone has just a few counts. This chain joins TRBV27 and TRBJ2-5, with D perhaps TRBD2 (5 bases). This CDR3 has 14 amino acids. The germline V and J ends were trimmed by 2 bases and 4 bases, with 11 bases remaining between them. CDR1 and CDR2 (germline): MNHEY, SMNVEV (reference sequence). CDR3 in amino acids: CASSLRPGGETQYF. In DNA, the CDR3 is TGTGCCAGCAGTTTACGACCAGGAGGAGAGACCCAGTACTTC.

This clone occurred a few times. The V call is TRBV28, the J call TRBJ2-2, with D possibly being TRBD1 (6 bases). In germline, CDR1 is MDHEN, CDR2 SYDVKM. Trimming removed 5 bases at V and 4 bases at J, with 11 bases between. This CDR3 comprises 14 residues. CDR3 in amino acids: CASSNAGVTGELFF. In DNA, the CDR3 is TGTGCCAGCAGTAACGCAGGGGTCACCGGGGAGCTGTTTTTT. Looking up the rest from reference TRBV28 and TRBJ2-2 gives the full variable domain: DVKVTQSSRYLVKRTGEKVFLECVQDMDHENMFWYRQDPGLGLRLIYFSYDVKMKEKGDIPEGYSVSREKKERFSLILESASTNQTSMYLCASSNAGVTGELFFGEGSRLTVL.

This clone appeared a few times. An end of the junction does not agree with germline; a read error may underlie this. This chain connects TRBV7-7 to TRBJ2-1; 7 positions match TRBD1. The V gene's germline CDR1 is SSHAT and CDR2 FNYEAQ (reference sequence). The CDR3 covers 14 residues. For the CDR3, the DNA is TGTGCTAGCAGCTACACTTACAGGGGCTGGGAGCAGTTCTTC. It yields the protein CASSYTYRGWEQFF.

This clone came up a few times. The chain links TRBV7-9 to TRBJ2-3, with 8 positions matching TRBD2. This CDR3 is 16 amino acids long. V lost 5 bases, J lost 2 bases, and 9 bases stayed unmatched. CDR1 is SEHNR, CDR2 FQNEAQ, per germline (reference sequence). CDR3 in amino acids: CASSHTGRGATDTQYF. CDR3 nucleotides: TGTGCCAGCAGCCATACGGGGCGGGGGGCCACAGATACGCAGTATTTT.

This chain links TRBV14 with TRBJ1-1, with D perhaps TRBD1 (6 bases). Looked up from germline, CDR1 is SGHDN and CDR2 is FVKESK. The CDR3 totals 13 residues. Deletions cut 1 base from V and 5 bases from J, with 8 bases between. CDR3 sequence reads: CASSQGGLTEAFF. In nucleotides, the CDR3 is TGTGCCAGCAGCCAAGGGGGGCTAACTGAAGCTTTCTTT.

This clone was recorded a few times. This rearrangement joins TRBV30 to TRBJ2-5, with a possible D match to TRBD1 (5 bases). The CDR3 contains 14 residues. The V gene lost 0 bases and the J gene lost 1 base, with 9 bases spanning the gap. From germline, CDR1 is GTSNPN and CDR2 SVGIG (reference sequence). The CDR3 region is CAWSVRQGQETQYF. In DNA, the CDR3 is TGTGCCTGGAGTGTAAGGCAGGGCCAAGAGACCCAGTACTTC.

This clone was counted between two and nine times. This chain links TRBV25-1 with TRBJ1-5; D gene ambiguous. The CDR3 is made up of 15 amino acids. Germline values: CDR1 MGHDK, CDR2 SYGVNS. V dropped 4 bases and J dropped 7 bases, with 17 bases sitting between them. CDR3 DNA: TGTGCCAGCAGTGGAGACGGCAACTTATACCAGCCCCAGCATTTT. It translates to CASSGDGNLYQPQHF.